The clone carrying this T cell receptor (delta chain) was found a few times. The antigen remains unidentified. TCRdb assigns this DNA the protein of a much larger clone, which departs from its translation at residue 4; this likely reflects a read error, and the protein shown comes from translating the DNA. TCRdb re-analyzed the multiplex PCR reads via CATT. The sample shows 45,000 to 60,000 delta-chain clones, more than 1.5% of them seen only once. Bulk repertoires came from Vgamma9/Vdelta2+ or Vdelta2-negative gammadelta T cells flow-sorted from PBMC. The length of the CDR3 is 20 residues. The ends lost 1 base at V and 1 base at J; junction bases unmatched: 18. Germline assignment: CDR1 TVYSNPD and CDR2 GDNSRS (reference sequence). The entry originates in a study of γδ T cells in repeated Plasmodium falciparum infection. Study-level points and caveats: Repeated controlled infections reportedly drove waves of new clonotype selection in Vdelta2-negative, mostly Vdelta1+, gammadelta repertoires. Vdelta2-negative gammadelta repertoires appeared less diverse and less shared in Malian than Australian children.

Sequencing was done on a sample of gamma-delta T cells from blood. This chain connects TRDV3 to TRDJ1, with 13 bases identical to TRDD3. This receptor was identified in a pool of human donors (malaria-infected and uninfected, not separated). CDR3 sequence reads: CAFKRPLLGDTHEGTDKLIF. The CDR3 DNA follows: TGTGCCTTTAAGCGCCCGCTACTGGGGGATACGCATGAGGGCACCGATAAACTCATCTTT.